This T cell receptor beta chain was recovered during a study of regulatory T cells in long-lasting Graves disease. Indicated time point: newly diagnosed GD, antithyroid drugs for less than 3 months. Generation of the TCR library employed RNA extracted from PBMCs. An approximately 10-milliliter sample of peripheral blood was drawn into EDTA tubes. A note on this clonotype: Its antigen is unknown. A much larger clonotype is one base distant, so this may be a read error.

Study-level points and caveats: Repertoires from persistent disease leaned toward TRBV28, TRBJ1-2 and TRBJ2-5.

Germline V gene lookup returns CDR1 MDHEN and CDR2 SYDVKM. This CDR3 has 15 amino acids. With 7 bases clipped from V and 8 bases from J, the junction kept 8 bases outside the gene matches. Library construction for TCR beta used iRepertoire HTBI primers and Arm-PCR of CDR3 regions. TCRdb re-derived calls from the multiplex PCR reads in MiXCR, one entry per CDR3 protein. The table includes 350,000 to 450,000 distinct CDR3 sequences, 15% detected once. In addition, the sample was reused for a study of T cells in Graves' hyperthyroidism and ophthalmopathy.

This clonotype was sampled from a woman aged 40 to 50 with Graves disease. The material sequenced was peripheral blood mononuclear cells (PBMCs), taken at new diagnosis, from a patient treated with antithyroid drugs. J is TRBJ1-6 and V is TRBV28; TRBD1 matches 10 bases. Here the CDR3 DNA reads TGTGCCAGCAACCGATCCGGGACAGGGGATTCACCCCTCCACTTT. It yields the protein CASNRSGTGDSPLHF. The variable domain in full, completed from reference TRBV28 and TRBJ1-6, reads DVKVTQSSRYLVKRTGEKVFLECVQDMDHENMFWYRQDPGLGLRLIYFSYDVKMKEKGDIPEGYSVSREKKERFSLILESASTNQTSMYLCASNRSGTGDSPLHFGNGTRLTVT.